These 3 T cell receptor beta chains share one sample of origin, sequenced in a study of identical twins. Via MiXCR, TCRdb re-called the 5' RACE reads, giving one row per CDR3 protein. The table shows roughly 350,000 distinct CDR3 sequences, with approximately 13% occurring only once. These records were also assigned to another study, of yellow fever vaccine responses in identical twins.

The material sequenced was CD8+ T cells sorted from blood. The source of these receptors is a woman aged 18-29 years in good health.

This clonotype was seen at least ten times. This rearrangement joins TRBV12-3 or TRBV12-4 to TRBJ2-5; D gene ambiguous. V shed 6 bases and J shed 0 bases, with 5 bases lying between them. This CDR3 comprises 12 residues. CDR3: CASSRNQETQYF. The CDR3, as DNA: TGTGCCAGCAGCCGAAACCAAGAGACCCAGTACTTC.

This clonotype was seen more than once but under ten times. V and J are TRBV12-3 or TRBV12-4 and TRBJ2-3; D is uncertain. The CDR3 totals 15 residues. V was pared by 5 bases and J by 2 bases, with 14 bases between. The DNA of the CDR3 is TGTGCCAGCAGTACCTTTGGACCCCCCACAGATACGCAGTATTTT. Translating it yields CASSTFGPPTDTQYF.

This clonotype occurred a few times. The J gene is TRBJ2-3, the V gene TRBV15; 10 nucleotides line up with TRBD2. Germline CDR1 reads LNHNV; CDR2 reads YYDKDF (reference sequence). The CDR3 extends over 18 amino acids. V trimming: 0 bases; J trimming: 2 bases; junction bases outside the gene matches: 8. The CDR3, as DNA: TGTGCCACCAGCAGAGATCTTTCTAGCGGGGGATTCACAGATACGCAGTATTTT. It is translated as CATSRDLSSGGFTDTQYF.